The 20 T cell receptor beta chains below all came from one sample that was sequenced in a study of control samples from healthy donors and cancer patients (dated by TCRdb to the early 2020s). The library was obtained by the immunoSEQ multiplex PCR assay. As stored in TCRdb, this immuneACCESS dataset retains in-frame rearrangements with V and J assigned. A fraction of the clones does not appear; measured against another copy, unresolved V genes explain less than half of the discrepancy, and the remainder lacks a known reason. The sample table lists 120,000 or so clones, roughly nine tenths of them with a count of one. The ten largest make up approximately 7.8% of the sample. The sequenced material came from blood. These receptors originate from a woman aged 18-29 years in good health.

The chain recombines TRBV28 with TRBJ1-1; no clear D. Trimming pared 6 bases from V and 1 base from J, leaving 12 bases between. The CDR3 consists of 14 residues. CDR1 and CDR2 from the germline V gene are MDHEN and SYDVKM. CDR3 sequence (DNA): TGTGCCAGCAGACCACAGCGGAAGAACACTGAAGCTTTCTTT. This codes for CASRPQRKNTEAFF.

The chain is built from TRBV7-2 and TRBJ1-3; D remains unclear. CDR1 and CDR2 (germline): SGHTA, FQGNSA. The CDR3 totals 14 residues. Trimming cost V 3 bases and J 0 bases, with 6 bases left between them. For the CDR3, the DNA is TGTGCCAGCAGCTTGAGGATCTCTGGAAACACCATATATTTT. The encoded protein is CASSLRISGNTIYF.

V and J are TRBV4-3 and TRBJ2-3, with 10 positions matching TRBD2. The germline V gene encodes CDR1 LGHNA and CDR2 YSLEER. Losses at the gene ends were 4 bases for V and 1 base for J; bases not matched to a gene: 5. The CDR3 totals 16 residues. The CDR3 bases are TGCGCCAGCAGCCTTAGGACTAGCGGCGGCACAGATACGCAGTATTTT. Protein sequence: CASSLRTSGGTDTQYF.

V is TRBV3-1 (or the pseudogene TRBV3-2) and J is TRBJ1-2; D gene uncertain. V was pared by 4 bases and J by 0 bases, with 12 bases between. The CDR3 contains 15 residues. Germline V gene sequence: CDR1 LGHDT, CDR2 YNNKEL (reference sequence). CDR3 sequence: CASSPTGGANYGYTF. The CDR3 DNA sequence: TGTGCCAGCAGCCCTACTGGCGGAGCTAACTATGGCTACACCTTC.

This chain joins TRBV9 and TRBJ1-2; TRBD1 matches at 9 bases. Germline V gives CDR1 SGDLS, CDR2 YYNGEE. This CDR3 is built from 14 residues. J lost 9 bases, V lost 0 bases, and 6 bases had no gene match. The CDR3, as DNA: TGTGCCAGCAGCGTAGGCGGACAGGGGATTAGCTACACCTTC. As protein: CASSVGGQGISYTF.

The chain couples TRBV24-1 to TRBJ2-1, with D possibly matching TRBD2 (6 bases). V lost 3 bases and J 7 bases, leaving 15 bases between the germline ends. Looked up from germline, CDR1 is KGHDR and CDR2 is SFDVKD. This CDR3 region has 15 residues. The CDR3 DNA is TGTGCCACCAGTGATGGGGGGACGGGGTGGAATGAGCAGTTCTTC. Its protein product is CATSDGGTGWNEQFF.

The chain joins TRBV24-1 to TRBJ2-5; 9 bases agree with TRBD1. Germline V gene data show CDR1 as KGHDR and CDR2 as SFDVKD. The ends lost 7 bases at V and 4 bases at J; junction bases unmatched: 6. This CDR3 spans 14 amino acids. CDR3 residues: CATSETGGGETQYF. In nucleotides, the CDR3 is TGTGCCACCAGCGAGACAGGGGGAGGAGAGACCCAGTACTTC.

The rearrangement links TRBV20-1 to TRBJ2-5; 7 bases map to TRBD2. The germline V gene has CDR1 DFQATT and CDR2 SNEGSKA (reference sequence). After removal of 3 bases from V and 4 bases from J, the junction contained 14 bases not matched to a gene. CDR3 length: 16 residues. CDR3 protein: CSASKAREYPRETQYF. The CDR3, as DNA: TGCAGTGCTAGTAAAGCGCGGGAGTACCCCCGAGAGACCCAGTACTTC.

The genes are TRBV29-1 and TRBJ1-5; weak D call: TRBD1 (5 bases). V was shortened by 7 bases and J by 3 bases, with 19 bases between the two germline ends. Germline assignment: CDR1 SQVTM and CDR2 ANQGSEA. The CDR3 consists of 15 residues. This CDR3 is CSAGGGGIDNQPQHF. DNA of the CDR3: TGCAGCGCGGGCGGGGGGGGTATCGACAATCAGCCCCAGCATTTT.

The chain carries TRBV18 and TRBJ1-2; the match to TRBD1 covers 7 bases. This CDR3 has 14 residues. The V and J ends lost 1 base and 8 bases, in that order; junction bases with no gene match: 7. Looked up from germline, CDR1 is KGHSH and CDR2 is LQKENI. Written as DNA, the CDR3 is TGTGCCAGCTCACCACTGAAAGGGGGCGAAGGCTACACCTTC. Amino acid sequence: CASSPLKGGEGYTF. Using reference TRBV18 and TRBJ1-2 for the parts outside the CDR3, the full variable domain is NAGVMQNPRHLVRRRGQEARLRCSPMKGHSHVYWYRQLPEEGLKFMVYLQKENIIDESGMPKERFSAEFPKEGPSILRIQQVVRGDSAAYFCASSPLKGGEGYTFGSGTRLTVV.

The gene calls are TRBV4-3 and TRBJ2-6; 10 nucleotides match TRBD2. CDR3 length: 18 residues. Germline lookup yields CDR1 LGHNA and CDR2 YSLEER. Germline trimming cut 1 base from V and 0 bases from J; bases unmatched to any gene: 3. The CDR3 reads CASSQVLAGFSGANVLTF. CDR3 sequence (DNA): TGCGCCAGCAGCCAAGTACTAGCGGGGTTCTCTGGGGCCAACGTCCTGACTTTC.

The CDR3 nucleotides read TGTGCCACCAGTGAGGATGGACTGAATGGCTACACCTTC. It yields the protein CATSEDGLNGYTF. The V call is TRBV24-1, the J call TRBJ1-2; D not resolved. Per germline, CDR1 KGHDR and CDR2 SFDVKD. The CDR3 covers 13 residues. With 4 bases removed from V and 6 bases from J, the gap between germline ends came to 11 bases.

CDR3 residues: CATGVGLNTEAFF. CDR3 in DNA: TGTGCGACAGGGGTAGGCCTGAACACTGAAGCTTTCTTT. This rearrangement joins TRBV6-6 to TRBJ1-1; 8 positions match TRBD1. This CDR3 contains 13 residues. Germline-derived CDR1 and CDR2 are MNHNY and SVGAGI (reference sequence).

In DNA form, the CDR3 reads TGTGCCAGCAGCCCAGGGGGCTCCTACGAGCAGTACTTC. Its protein product is CASSPGGSYEQYF. The chain recombines TRBV7-9 with TRBJ2-7; TRBD1 matches 7 bases. V dropped 5 bases and J dropped 0; count of bases not matched to a gene: 1. Germline V gene lookup returns CDR1 SEHNR and CDR2 FQNEAQ (reference sequence). The CDR3 loop spans 13 amino acids. The complete variable domain, with remaining parts taken from reference TRBV7-9 and TRBJ2-7, reads DTGVSQNPRHKITKRGQNVTFRCDPISEHNRLYWYRQTLGQGPEFLTYFQNEAQLEKSRLLSDRFSAERPKGSFSTLEIQRTEQGDSAMYLCASSPGGSYEQYFGPGTRLTVT.

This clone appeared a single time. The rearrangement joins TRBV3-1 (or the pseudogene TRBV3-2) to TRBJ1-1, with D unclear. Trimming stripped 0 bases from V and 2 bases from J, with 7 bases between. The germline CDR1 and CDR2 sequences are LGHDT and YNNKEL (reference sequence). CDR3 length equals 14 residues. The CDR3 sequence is CASSQDRTNTEAFF. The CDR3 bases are TGTGCCAGCAGCCAAGACAGGACCAACACTGAAGCTTTCTTT.

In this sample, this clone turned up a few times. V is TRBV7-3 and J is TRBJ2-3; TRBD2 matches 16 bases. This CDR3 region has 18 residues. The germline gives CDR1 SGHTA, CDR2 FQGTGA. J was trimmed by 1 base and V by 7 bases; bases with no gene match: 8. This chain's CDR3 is CASTSGTSGRGGTDTQYF. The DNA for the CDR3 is TGTGCCAGCACCTCCGGGACTAGCGGGAGGGGGGGCACAGATACGCAGTATTTT.

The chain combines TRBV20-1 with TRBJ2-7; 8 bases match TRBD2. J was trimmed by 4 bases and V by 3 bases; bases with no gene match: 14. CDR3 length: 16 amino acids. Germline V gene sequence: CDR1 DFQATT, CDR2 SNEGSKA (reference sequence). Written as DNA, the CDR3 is TGCAGTGCTAGTGTCCGAGAGCGGGGGATTCAGTACGAGCAGTACTTC. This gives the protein CSASVRERGIQYEQYF.

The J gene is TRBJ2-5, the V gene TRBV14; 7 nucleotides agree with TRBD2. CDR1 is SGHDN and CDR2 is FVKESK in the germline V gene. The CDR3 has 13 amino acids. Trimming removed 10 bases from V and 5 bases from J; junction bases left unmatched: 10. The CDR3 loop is CATPEGGRETQYF. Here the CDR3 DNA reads TGTGCCACACCCGAGGGAGGGCGGGAGACCCAGTACTTC.

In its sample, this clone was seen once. The CDR3 loop reads CASSPGQGYSPLHF. DNA of the CDR3: TGCGCCAGTTCACCGGGACAGGGGTATTCACCCCTCCACTTT. This chain connects TRBV5-1 to TRBJ1-6; 10 bases match TRBD1. Germline CDR1 SGHRS, CDR2 YFSETQ. V shed 8 bases and J 8 bases; nucleotides not matched to a gene: 7. The CDR3 is 14 residues long.

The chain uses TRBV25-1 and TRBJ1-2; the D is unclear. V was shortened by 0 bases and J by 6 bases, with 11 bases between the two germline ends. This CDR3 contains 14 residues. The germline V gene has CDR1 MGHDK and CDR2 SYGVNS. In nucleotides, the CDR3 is TGTGCCAGCAGTGAATATGTCGGTGGTAATGGCTACACCTTC. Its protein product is CASSEYVGGNGYTF.